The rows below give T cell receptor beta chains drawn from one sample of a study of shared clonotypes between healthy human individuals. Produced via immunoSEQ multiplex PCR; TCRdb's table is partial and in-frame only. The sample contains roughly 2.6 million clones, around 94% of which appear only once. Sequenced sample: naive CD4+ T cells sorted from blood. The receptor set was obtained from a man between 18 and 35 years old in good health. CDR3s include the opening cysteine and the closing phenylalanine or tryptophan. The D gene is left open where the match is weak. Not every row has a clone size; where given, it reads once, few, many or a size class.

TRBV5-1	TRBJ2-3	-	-	CASSERTGSTDTQYF	TGCGCCAGCAGCGAAAGGACTGGGAGCACAGATACGCAGTATTTT
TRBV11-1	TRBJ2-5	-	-	CASSLPGTQYF	TGTGCCAGCAGTCTACCGGGGACCCAGTACTTC
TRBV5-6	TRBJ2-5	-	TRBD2	CASSSGGRETQYF	TGTGCCAGCAGCTCGGGGGGGCGGGAGACCCAGTACTTC
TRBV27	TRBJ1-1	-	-	CASNLRLRLEAFF	TGTGCCAGCAATTTAAGGCTCAGACTCGAAGCTTTCTTT
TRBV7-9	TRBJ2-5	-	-	CASSLTGIQETQYF	TGTGCCAGCAGCTTAACAGGGATCCAAGAGACCCAGTACTTC
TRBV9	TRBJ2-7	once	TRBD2	CASSAGGGQSGYEQYF	TGTGCCAGCAGCGCGGGGGGTGGGCAGTCGGGCTACGAGCAGTACTTC
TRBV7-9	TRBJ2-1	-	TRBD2	CASSLGASGRLSSYNEQFF	TGTGCCAGCAGCTTAGGAGCTAGCGGGAGGTTAAGCTCCTACAATGAGCAGTTCTTC
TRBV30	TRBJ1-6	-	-	CAWSTGSGNSPLHF	TGTGCCTGGAGTACAGGGAGTGGTAATTCACCCCTCCACTTT
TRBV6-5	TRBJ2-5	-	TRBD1	CASSSGTAWETQYF	TGTGCCAGCAGTTCCGGGACAGCATGGGAGACCCAGTACTTC
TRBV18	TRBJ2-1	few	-	CASSPHNEQFF	TGTGCCAGCTCACCCCACAATGAGCAGTTCTTC
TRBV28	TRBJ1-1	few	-	CASHSGTGNTEAFF	TGTGCCAGCCATTCCGGGACGGGGAACACTGAAGCTTTCTTT
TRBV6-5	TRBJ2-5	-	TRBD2	CASSPGLAVETQYF	TGTGCCAGCAGTCCCGGACTAGCGGTGGAGACCCAGTACTTC
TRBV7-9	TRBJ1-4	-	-	CASSSTGRTNEKLFF	TGTGCCAGCAGCTCCACAGGGAGGACTAATGAAAAACTGTTTTTT
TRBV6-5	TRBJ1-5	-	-	CASSYGLHSNQPQHF	TGTGCCAGCAGTTACGGCCTCCATAGCAATCAGCCCCAGCATTTT
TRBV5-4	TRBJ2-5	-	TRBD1	CASSSDRDQETQYF	TGTGCCAGCAGTTCGGACAGGGATCAAGAGACCCAGTACTTC
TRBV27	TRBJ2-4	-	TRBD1	CASRDRAGKNIQYF	TGTGCCAGCAGGGACAGGGCGGGCAAAAACATTCAGTACTTC
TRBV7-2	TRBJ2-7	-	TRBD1	CASSERTGSYEQYF	TGTGCCAGCAGCGAACGGACAGGTTCCTACGAGCAGTACTTC
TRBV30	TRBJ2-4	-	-	CAWSVGTVAKNIQYF	TGTGCCTGGAGTGTAGGGACCGTGGCCAAAAACATTCAGTACTTC
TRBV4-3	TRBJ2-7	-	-	CASSQDQARGSYEQYF	TGCGCCAGCAGCCAAGATCAAGCGCGGGGATCCTACGAGCAGTACTTC
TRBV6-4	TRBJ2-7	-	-	CASRIEIQLVPYEQYF	TGTGCCAGCCGAATTGAGATACAGCTTGTACCGTACGAGCAGTACTTC
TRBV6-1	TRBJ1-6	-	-	CASSEAGGPGSPLHF	TGTGCCAGCAGTGAAGCGGGGGGTCCGGGGTCACCCCTCCACTTT
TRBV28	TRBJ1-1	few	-	CASSSITQGVEAFF	TGTGCCAGCAGCAGCATAACGCAGGGAGTTGAAGCTTTCTTT
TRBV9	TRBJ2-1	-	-	CASSVVGVPYDEQFF	TGTGCCAGCAGCGTAGTAGGGGTTCCGTACGATGAGCAGTTCTTC
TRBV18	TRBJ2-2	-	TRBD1	CASSPPGQGHGELFF	TGTGCCAGCTCACCTCCGGGACAGGGACACGGGGAGCTGTTTTTT
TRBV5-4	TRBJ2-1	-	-	CASTTMDRNNEQFF	TGTGCCAGCACAACCATGGACAGAAACAATGAGCAGTTCTTC
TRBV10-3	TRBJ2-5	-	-	CAISESELGFETQYF	TGTGCCATCAGTGAGTCAGAATTAGGGTTCGAGACCCAGTACTTC
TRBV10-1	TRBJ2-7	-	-	CASSGTSYEQYF	TGCGCCAGCAGTGGAACAAGCTACGAGCAGTACTTC
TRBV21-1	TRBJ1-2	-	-	CASSTQPGQGPVNYGYTF	TGTGCCAGCAGCACGCAGCCGGGACAGGGCCCCGTTAACTATGGCTACACCTTC
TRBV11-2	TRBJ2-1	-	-	CASSPLSGTNDEQFF	TGTGCCAGCAGCCCCCTGTCCGGGACAAACGATGAGCAGTTCTTC
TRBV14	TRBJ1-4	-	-	CASSQRGFATNEKLFF	TGTGCCAGCAGCCAGCGGGGGTTCGCAACTAATGAAAAACTGTTTTTT
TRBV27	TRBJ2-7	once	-	CASRPKGMDPSYEQYF	TGTGCCAGCAGACCAAAGGGGATGGACCCCTCCTACGAGCAGTACTTC
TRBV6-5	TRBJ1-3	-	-	CASRRGVAGNTIYF	TGTGCCAGCAGGCGAGGGGTCGCAGGAAACACCATATATTTT
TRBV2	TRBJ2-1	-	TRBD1	CASSMDREQFF	TGTGCCAGCAGCATGGACAGGGAGCAGTTCTTC
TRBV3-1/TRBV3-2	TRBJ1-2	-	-	CASNPCYTF	TGTGCCAGCAACCCATGCTACACCTTC
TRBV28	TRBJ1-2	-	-	CASSLGQGFGYTF	TGTGCCAGCAGTTTAGGGCAGGGATTTGGCTACACCTTC